The entry below gives a single T cell receptor (beta chain) sequence along with its context. Its antigen has not been determined. No much larger clone exists at a distance of one base, and base qualities are not known. This sample was included in a study of response to subunit inactivated influenza vaccine (dated by TCRdb to between 2018 and 2020). The study in broad terms: Deep quantitative profiling of the T cell receptor repertoire was used in the study to follow responses to a trivalent subunit inactivated influenza vaccine. Broader findings and caveats from the paper: According to the authors, only a limited number of new T cells may be recruited by each seasonal influenza vaccination.

In the germline V gene (reference sequence), CDR1 corresponds to LNHNV and CDR2 to YYDKDF. The CDR3 runs 15 residues from the cysteine to the phenylalanine. The read is trimmed to its CDR3 DNA, 45 bases read in frame from base 1. The V and J ends are trimmed by 3 bases and 0 bases, leaving 9 bases between them. Library creation used RT-PCR. Instrument used: Illumina HiSeq 2500. Using fastp trimming at Q25 and MiXCR clonotype assembly, TCRdb reanalyzed the public sequencing data and kept in-frame beta chains. Every entry covers one CDR3 protein and lists the most common genes and DNA from its rows. The sample records a few hundred thousand distinct CDR3 sequences, about 15% of which are singletons. Around 10% of the sample is in the top ten clones.

The sequence derives from a man aged 45-65 years who received an inactivated influenza vaccine. Donor details come from another sample of the same person, matched by shared clones. The material was PBMCs from blood, obtained 12 days after vaccination. The chain employs TRBV15 and TRBJ1-5, with an unclear D gene assignment. The DNA sequence is as follows: TGTGCCACCAGCAGTGGACGGACTAGCAATCAGCCCCAGCATTTT. It encodes CATSSGRTSNQPQHF.